The subject of this entry is one TCR beta chain. Looked up from germline, CDR1 is MNHEY and CDR2 is SVGAGI. CDR3 size: 15 residues. V shed 6 bases and J 10 bases; nucleotides not matched to a gene: 15. This sample was taken from a study of blood T cell repertoires in COVID-19. Original processing methods: Quantification of nucleated cells was approximated via reference gene primer amplification. TCRdb's copy holds only in-frame clones and misses some; the assay was immunoSEQ multiplex PCR. Clone size and V and J calls were adopted from that table, with D and trimming inferred from the DNA. The data show just over 300,000 clones, under 90% seen once.

Sequencing was done on a sample of peripheral blood. This chain uses TRBV6-5 with TRBJ1-2; 9 bases map to TRBD1. The receptor was isolated from a woman aged 25 to 39 with COVID-19, enrolled during active disease. DNA for the CDR3: TGTGCCAGCAGCCCCCGCACAGGGGGCAACTCTGTCTACACCTTC. The encoded protein is CASSPRTGGNSVYTF.